Below are 21 T cell receptor beta chains sequenced from a single sample in a study of T cell responses to AZD1222 COVID-19 vaccine. Measured with immunoSEQ multiplex PCR; TCRdb has only the in-frame clones, and not every one. The profile shows approximately 75,000 clones, under 90% of them singletons. Sequenced here: peripheral blood, sampled 28 days after the second AZD1222 dose. The receptors were sampled from an adult who received the AZD1222 COVID-19 vaccine.

The genes are TRBV30 and TRBJ2-1, with 11 bases lining up with TRBD1. This CDR3 has 13 residues. After removal of 3 bases from V and 16 bases from J, the junction contained 11 bases not matched to a gene. CDR1 and CDR2 from the germline V gene are GTSNPN and SVGIG (reference sequence). In DNA form, the CDR3 reads TGTGCCTGGAGCAATCAGGACAGGGGGCGGCAATTCTTC. Translating it yields CAWSNQDRGRQFF.

V usage is TRBV9 and J usage is TRBJ2-2; 7 bases align to TRBD1. CDR3 length: 15 residues. Germline V CDR1 and CDR2: SGDLS, YYNGEE. The J segment lost 7 bases and the V segment lost 0 bases, leaving 6 bases of the junction unmatched. The CDR3 reads CASSVDRGAFGELFF. CDR3 in DNA: TGTGCCAGCAGCGTAGACAGGGGAGCGTTCGGGGAGCTGTTTTTT.

The gene calls are TRBV6-5 and TRBJ2-7; the match to TRBD1 covers 12 bases. The CDR3 is made up of 14 amino acids. The germline CDR1 and CDR2 sequences are MNHEY and SVGAGI. V lost 6 bases to trimming and J lost 5 bases; unmatched junction nucleotides: 5. CDR3 in amino acids: CASSPGTGGDEQYF. In DNA, the CDR3 is TGTGCCAGCAGCCCCGGGACAGGGGGCGACGAGCAGTACTTC.

This clone was observed a handful of times. The chain carries TRBV28 and TRBJ2-2; the D gene is possibly TRBD2 (6 bases). The CDR3 runs 17 residues. V lost 4 bases and J 1 base, leaving 16 bases between the germline ends. Germline CDR1 is MDHEN and CDR2 is SYDVKM. The chain's CDR3 is CASSWRRGRENTGELFF. DNA of the CDR3: TGTGCCAGCAGTTGGAGGAGGGGACGAGAGAACACCGGGGAGCTGTTTTTT.

The chain carries TRBV9 and TRBJ2-3, with a possible D match to TRBD2 (6 bases). Per the germline V gene, CDR1 is SGDLS and CDR2 is YYNGEE. The CDR3 consists of 16 residues. With 0 bases removed from V and 0 bases from J, the gap between germline ends came to 11 bases. DNA of the CDR3: TGTGCCAGCAGCGTAGATCCAGGGACTAGCACAGATACGCAGTATTTT. Its translation is CASSVDPGTSTDTQYF.

The V call is TRBV27, the J call TRBJ2-3; no definite D call. V was shortened by 3 bases and J by 6 bases, with 13 bases between the two germline ends. Germline assignment: CDR1 MNHEY and CDR2 SMNVEV (reference sequence). CDR3 length: 14 amino acids. The CDR3 reads CASSLYFSYDTQYF. The CDR3 DNA reads TGTGCCAGCAGTTTGTATTTTTCCTACGATACGCAGTATTTT.

This chain links TRBV3-1 (or the pseudogene TRBV3-2) with TRBJ2-3; D is possibly TRBD2 (6 bases). V lost 1 base, J lost 0 bases, and 8 bases lay in between. Germline CDR1 is LGHDT and CDR2 is YNNKEL (reference sequence). CDR3 size: 15 residues. The CDR3 here is CASSQGGVSTDTQYF. The CDR3 DNA sequence: TGTGCCAGCAGCCAAGGGGGGGTTAGCACAGATACGCAGTATTTT.

The V gene is TRBV5-3, the J gene TRBJ1-1, with D uncertain. TRBV5-3 carries the ORF label, with uncertain function. V shed 3 bases and J shed 0 bases, with 21 bases lying between them. The CDR3 consists of 18 residues. CDR3 coding DNA: TGTGCCAGAAGCTCTCCGGCGCACCAGAGTCCCTTGAACACTGAAGCTTTCTTT. It encodes CARSSPAHQSPLNTEAFF.

This chain uses TRBV11-2 with TRBJ2-5; D unclear. This CDR3 spans 14 amino acids. CDR1 is SGHAT, CDR2 FQNNGV, per germline. Deletions cut 5 bases from V and 5 bases from J, with 15 bases between. CDR3: CASSPPPVEETQYF. The CDR3 region has the DNA TGTGCCAGCAGCCCCCCCCCAGTAGAGGAGACCCAGTACTTC. Complete variable domain (other parts from reference TRBV11-2 and TRBJ2-5): EAGVAQSPRYKIIEKRQSVAFWCNPISGHATLYWYQQILGQGPKLLIQFQNNGVVDDSQLPKDRFSAERLKGVDSTLKIQPAKLEDSAVYLCASSPPPVEETQYFGPGTRLLVL.

The rearrangement uses TRBV19 and TRBJ2-4, with D maybe TRBD2 (6 bases). CDR3 length: 15 residues. Per germline, CDR1 LNHDA and CDR2 SQIVND (reference sequence). The V end was cut by 3 bases, the J end by 4 bases, with 13 bases between. CDR3 sequence: CASSIRRGAKNIQYF. In DNA, the CDR3 is TGTGCCAGTAGTATTAGGAGGGGAGCGAAAAACATTCAGTACTTC.

The chain is built from TRBV9 and TRBJ2-3; TRBD2 agrees at 14 bases. The CDR3 runs to 18 residues. J was trimmed by 1 base and V by 1 base; bases with no gene match: 5. Per the germline V gene, CDR1 is SGDLS and CDR2 is YYNGEE. The CDR3 nucleotides are TGTGCCAGCAGCGTAAGGGGACTAGCGGGGGCGGGCACAGATACGCAGTATTTT. Translated: CASSVRGLAGAGTDTQYF.

The V and J genes are TRBV15 and TRBJ2-1, with TRBD2 as a possible D gene (5 bases). The CDR3 runs 14 residues. V lost 5 bases and J 4 bases, leaving 12 bases between the germline ends. CDR1 LNHNV and CDR2 YYDKDF come from the germline V gene (reference sequence). The CDR3 bases are TGTGCCACCAGCGCCTACGGGATTTACAATGAGCAGTTCTTC. It translates to CATSAYGIYNEQFF.

The V gene is TRBV30, the J gene TRBJ1-2; D gene unclear. CDR3 length: 18 residues. Germline CDR1 and CDR2: GTSNPN and SVGIG (reference sequence). The V end lost 1 base, the J end lost 1 base, and 22 bases lay between the germline ends. The CDR3 DNA sequence: TGTGCCTGGAGTGGCGACCCTTGGGAGGAGGCCTTTAACTATGGCTACACCTTC. Translating gives CAWSGDPWEEAFNYGYTF.

This chain connects TRBV28 to TRBJ1-5; D is unresolved. Germline V CDR1 and CDR2: MDHEN, SYDVKM. CDR3 length equals 14 residues. The V and J ends lost 8 bases and 2 bases respectively, with 13 bases between them. CDR3 in DNA: TGTGCCAGCTCTCAGGACGGACGCAATCAGCCCCAGCATTTT. It codes for CASSQDGRNQPQHF.

CDR3 bases: TGTGCCAGCAGCTTAGGCAGCTCCGAAAAACTGTTTTTT. Its translation: CASSLGSSEKLFF. The chain couples TRBV13 to TRBJ1-4; no definite D call. The CDR3 is 13 residues long. V was cut by 0 bases and J by 8 bases, with 7 bases left in between. The germline gives CDR1 PRHDT, CDR2 FYEKMQ (reference sequence).

The chain links TRBV7-9 to TRBJ1-5; D gene unclear. CDR3 length equals 13 residues. Germline V gene sequence: CDR1 SEHNR, CDR2 FQNEAQ (reference sequence). The germline V and J ends were trimmed by 1 base and 10 bases, with 11 bases remaining between them. CDR3 loop: CASSLVLESPQHF. CDR3 bases: TGTGCCAGCAGCTTAGTCTTAGAATCCCCCCAGCATTTT.

The chain combines TRBV3-1 (or the pseudogene TRBV3-2) with TRBJ1-5, with D tentatively TRBD1 (5 bases). V was pared by 3 bases and J by 7 bases, with 13 bases between. The CDR3 contains 14 residues. The germline V gene encodes CDR1 LGHDT and CDR2 YNNKEL (reference sequence). The CDR3 DNA reads as TGTGCCAGCAGCCAGGGGACGATTCGGCAGCCCCAGCATTTT. Amino acid sequence: CASSQGTIRQPQHF.

The chain recombines TRBV18 with TRBJ2-7; D call uncertain. Between the trimmed V and J ends, which lost 6 bases and 6 bases, there was a span of 9 bases. From germline, CDR1 is KGHSH and CDR2 LQKENI. The CDR3 spans 11 residues. CDR3 sequence: CASSLGFEQYF. In DNA, the CDR3 is TGTGCCAGCTCCCTAGGGTTCGAGCAGTACTTC.

This chain joins TRBV30 and TRBJ1-5; 10 bases match TRBD1. V dropped 1 base and J dropped 6; count of bases not matched to a gene: 3. This CDR3 spans 14 amino acids. Germline-derived CDR1 and CDR2 are GTSNPN and SVGIG (reference sequence). CDR3 sequence: CAWSETGGLQPQHF. The CDR3 coding sequence is TGTGCCTGGAGTGAGACAGGGGGCCTTCAGCCCCAGCATTTT.

This clone was seen more than once but under ten times. The rearrangement links TRBV6-5 to TRBJ1-2, with D maybe TRBD1 (6 bases). The CDR3 has 15 amino acids. CDR1 and CDR2 (germline): MNHEY, SVGAGI. V lost 2 bases and J 4 bases, leaving 14 bases between the germline ends. Here the CDR3 reads CASSYGQGLAYGYTF. Here the CDR3 DNA reads TGTGCCAGCAGTTACGGGCAGGGGCTCGCCTATGGCTACACCTTC.

This rearrangement joins TRBV6-5 to TRBJ2-7; D perhaps matches TRBD2 (6 bases). V gave up 5 bases and J gave up 0 bases, with 11 bases separating them. The CDR3 is 14 residues long. Looked up from germline, CDR1 is MNHEY and CDR2 is SVGAGI. The CDR3: CASSRRDRSYEQYF. The CDR3 region has the DNA TGTGCCAGCAGTCGGAGGGATCGCTCCTACGAGCAGTACTTC.